The 11 T cell receptor beta chains listed next were all sequenced from one sample in a study of vaccination and CD4 T cells after COVID-19. Indicated treatment: approximately nine-day PBMC culture with coronavirus spike peptide pools or control peptides (ViraFEST assay). Their recognized antigens are unknown. Cultured CD4+ T-cell DNA underwent Oncomine TCR Beta short-read sequencing. TCRdb analysed the PCR reads with MiXCR anew, one entry per CDR3 protein. The table has about 7,600 distinct CDR3 sequences, under 75% seen once; the top ten hold 15% to 20%. The material sequenced was cultured CD4+ T cells from blood, taken after SARS-CoV-2 vaccination. The receptors were sampled from a human donor with COVID-19.

This clonotype has more than one count but fewer than ten. V gene TRBV7-9 combines with J gene TRBJ2-1; D tentatively fits TRBD1 or TRBD2 (5 bases each). This CDR3 comprises 14 residues. Trimming pared 5 bases from V and 8 bases from J, leaving 16 bases between. Germline-derived CDR1 and CDR2 are SEHNR and FQNEAQ (reference sequence). The CDR3 loop is CASSRDLNSYEQFF. The CDR3 coding sequence is TGTGCCAGCAGCCGGGACCTCAATTCCTATGAGCAGTTCTTC.

V is TRBV6-5 and J is TRBJ2-4; D perhaps matches TRBD2 (6 bases). The CDR3 is 15 amino acids. Trimming took 3 bases from V and 0 from J, leaving 9 bases between them. Germline loops: CDR1 MNHEY, CDR2 SVGAGI. This CDR3 reads CASSYRGLAKNIQYF. The CDR3, as DNA: TGTGCCAGCAGTTATCGGGGACTAGCCAAAAACATTCAGTACTTC.

The gene calls are TRBV28 and TRBJ1-2, with D hard to call. Germline lookup yields CDR1 MDHEN and CDR2 SYDVKM. The V gene lost 4 bases and the J gene lost 8 bases, with 14 bases spanning the gap. The CDR3 is 13 residues long. The CDR3 region is CASSSPGPWGYTF. The CDR3 nucleotides are TGTGCCAGCAGTTCTCCCGGGCCCTGGGGCTACACCTTC.

The chain couples TRBV11-2 to TRBJ2-1; tentative D call: TRBD1 (6 bases). The CDR3 runs to 13 residues. The germline gives CDR1 SGHAT, CDR2 FQNNGV. V lost 4 bases and J 9 bases, leaving 13 bases between the germline ends. CDR3 protein: CASSSDRFSEQFF. CDR3 nucleotide sequence: TGTGCCAGCAGCTCCGACAGGTTCTCTGAGCAGTTCTTC. The variable domain in full, with the rest retrieved from reference TRBV11-2 and TRBJ2-1, is EAGVAQSPRYKIIEKRQSVAFWCNPISGHATLYWYQQILGQGPKLLIQFQNNGVVDDSQLPKDRFSAERLKGVDSTLKIQPAKLEDSAVYLCASSSDRFSEQFFGPGTRLTVL.

The chain has TRBV20-1 and TRBJ2-1; the D gene is possibly TRBD2 (6 bases). V dropped 0 bases and J dropped 3 bases, with 15 bases sitting between them. The CDR3 runs 16 residues. Germline V gene lookup returns CDR1 DFQATT and CDR2 SNEGSKA (reference sequence). The CDR3 nucleotides read TGCAGTGCTAGAGATTCGAAGCGGGCACGCTACAATGAGCAGTTCTTC. Encoded protein: CSARDSKRARYNEQFF.

The rearrangement joins TRBV12-3 or TRBV12-4 to TRBJ1-2; D uncertain. The ends were cut back, 6 bases at V and 5 bases at J, with 10 bases in the middle. The CDR3 extends over 12 amino acids. This chain's CDR3 is CASRAQKYGYTF. Here the CDR3 DNA reads TGTGCCAGCAGGGCACAGAAATATGGCTACACCTTC.

This clonotype came up once. V gene TRBV30 combines with J gene TRBJ1-1, with 8 positions matching TRBD1. The CDR3 contains 14 residues. Per the germline V gene, CDR1 is GTSNPN and CDR2 is SVGIG (reference sequence). Trimming cost V 4 bases and J 2 bases; bases outside gene matches: 6. CDR3 bases: TGTGCCTGGAACACAGGGGGATTTAACACTGAAGCTTTCTTT. Its translation: CAWNTGGFNTEAFF.

The chain uses TRBV7-3 and TRBJ2-2; D is perhaps TRBD1 (6 bases). With 2 bases removed from V and 2 bases from J, the gap between germline ends came to 9 bases. Germline loops: CDR1 SGHTA, CDR2 FQGTGA. CDR3 length equals 15 residues. The CDR3 nucleotides are TGTGCCAGCAGCTTAGGACAGCTCAACACCGGGGAGCTGTTTTTT. This gives the protein CASSLGQLNTGELFF. Supplemented by reference TRBV7-3 and TRBJ2-2, the full variable domain reads GAGVSQTPSNKVTEKGKYVELRCDPISGHTALYWYRQSLGQGPEFLIYFQGTGAADDSGLPNDRFFAVRPEGSVSTLKIQRTERGDSAVYLCASSLGQLNTGELFFGEGSRLTVL.

This clonotype was seen more than once but under ten times. The chain joins TRBV30 to TRBJ2-5, with a weak D call TRBD2 (5 bases). CDR1 and CDR2 from the germline V gene are GTSNPN and SVGIG (reference sequence). The CDR3 is 13 amino acids. Trimming removed 3 bases from V and 6 bases from J, with 14 bases in between. CDR3 protein: CAWSDGAAKTQYF. The CDR3 DNA sequence: TGTGCCTGGAGCGATGGAGCGGCAAAGACCCAGTACTTC.

The chain is built from TRBV6-1 and TRBJ2-3; TRBD2 agrees at 8 bases. The CDR3 consists of 15 residues. With 5 bases clipped from V and 1 base from J, the junction kept 5 bases outside the gene matches. CDR1 is MNHNS, CDR2 SASEGT, per germline. The CDR3, as DNA: TGTGCCAGCAGTAGCGGGGGAAAGGGCACAGATACGCAGTATTTT. Translation: CASSSGGKGTDTQYF.

The J gene is TRBJ1-1, the V gene TRBV7-9; the match to TRBD1 covers 8 bases. CDR3 length: 15 residues. CDR1 is SEHNR, CDR2 FQNEAQ, per germline (reference sequence). V trimming: 1 base; J trimming: 5 bases; junction bases outside the gene matches: 6. The CDR3 region is CASSLEDRDGTEAFF. In DNA form, the CDR3 reads TGTGCCAGCAGCTTAGAGGACAGGGATGGTACTGAAGCTTTCTTT.